This T cell receptor beta chain derives from a study of vaccination and CD4 T cells after COVID-19. Study in general: Overlapping spike peptides of SARS-CoV-2, HCoV-NL63, HCoV-OC43 and HCoV-229E stimulated the cells. Overall study findings and caveats: The great majority, 304 of 307 vaccine-specific clones, proved spike mono-reactive in convalescent patients.

At the Johns Hopkins FTIC core, DNA taken from cultured CD4+ T cells was sequenced by way of the Oncomine TCR Beta short-read assay. Via MiXCR, TCRdb re-called the PCR reads, giving one row per CDR3 protein. The sample carries around 4,600 distinct CDR3 sequences, roughly 29% recorded once. The treatment here: approximately 11-day PBMC culture with coronavirus spike peptide pools or control peptides (ViraFEST assay). The CDR3 is 12 residues long. Germline CDR1 reads SGHTA; CDR2 reads FQGTGA. V was shortened by 2 bases and J by 6 bases, with 4 bases between the two germline ends. In its sample, this clonotype was seen a few times. As yet, its antigen is unknown.

Sequencing was carried out using CD4+ T cells from blood, cultured in vitro. The TCR originated in a human donor who had recovered from COVID-19. This chain uses TRBV7-3 with TRBJ2-2; no reliable D call. The CDR3 loop is CASSLRPGELFF. The CDR3 region has the DNA TGTGCCAGCAGCTTACGTCCCGGGGAGCTGTTTTTT. The entire variable domain, with the rest obtained from reference TRBV7-3 and TRBJ2-2, is as follows: GAGVSQTPSNKVTEKGKYVELRCDPISGHTALYWYRQSLGQGPEFLIYFQGTGAADDSGLPNDRFFAVRPEGSVSTLKIQRTERGDSAVYLCASSLRPGELFFGEGSRLTVL.